One sample yielded the 26 T cell receptor beta chains listed below, sequenced in a study of T-cell memory formation after mild COVID-19. TCRdb passed the 5' RACE reads through MiXCR, listing each CDR3 protein once. The sample lists a few hundred thousand distinct CDR3 sequences; roughly 10% were seen once. The material sequenced was PBMCs or a T cell subset sorted from them (not recorded which). These receptors all come from a man in his late teens or twenties who had mild COVID-19 (a few samples of this study predate the infection). Cell type and time point are not known.

CDR3 nucleotide sequence: TGTGCCAGCAGTTCAAGGGATGAGGTTCGGCATTTT. Amino acids: CASSSRDEVRHF. V and J are TRBV6-5 and TRBJ1-5; no reliable D call. Trimming removed 4 bases from V and 15 bases from J, with 16 bases in between. The CDR3 contains 12 residues. Germline CDR1 MNHEY, CDR2 SVGAGI.

This clonotype was seen ten or more times. The V call is TRBV9, the J call TRBJ1-1; D remains ambiguous. CDR1 is SGDLS and CDR2 is YYNGEE in the germline V gene. The CDR3 covers 16 residues. V gave up 0 bases and J gave up 4 bases, with 16 bases separating them. The CDR3 spells CASSVVYRRFRTEAFF. CDR3 coding DNA: TGTGCCAGCAGCGTAGTCTATCGCCGGTTTCGCACTGAAGCTTTCTTT.

This clonotype has just a few counts. V usage is TRBV7-2 and J usage is TRBJ2-1; 7 bases are shared with TRBD2. This CDR3 region has 16 residues. V shed 4 bases and J 5 bases; nucleotides not matched to a gene: 11. Germline V gene data show CDR1 as SGHTA and CDR2 as FQGNSA. The CDR3 region has the DNA TGTGCCAGCAGCTGGGATTTGGGAGGGTCCCACAATGAGCAGTTCTTC. Residues: CASSWDLGGSHNEQFF.

This clonotype was recorded a few times. The rearrangement uses TRBV29-1 and TRBJ2-7; D remains ambiguous. CDR1 is SQVTM and CDR2 is ANQGSEA in the germline V gene. V was shortened by 5 bases and J by 3 bases, with 11 bases between the two germline ends. The CDR3 has 12 amino acids. CDR3 amino acids: CSVLVGHYEQYV. CDR3 sequence (DNA): TGCAGCGTTTTGGTCGGGCACTACGAGCAGTACGTC.

This chain joins TRBV7-3 and TRBJ2-1; no definite D call. Trimming removed 5 bases at V and 7 bases at J, with 12 bases between. The CDR3 contains 13 residues. The germline CDR1 and CDR2 sequences are SGHTA and FQGTGA. In DNA form, the CDR3 reads TGTGCCAGCAGCCAAAGGGCGAGGAATGAGCAGTTCTTC. Residues: CASSQRARNEQFF.

This clonotype has a count of ten or more. This chain connects TRBV27 to TRBJ2-7; 8 bases line up with TRBD1. V trimming: 6 bases; J trimming: 0 bases; junction bases outside the gene matches: 10. The V gene's germline CDR1 is MNHEY and CDR2 SMNVEV (reference sequence). CDR3 length equals 16 residues. This CDR3 is CASSKTGTGLSYEQYF. The CDR3 DNA is TGTGCCAGCAGCAAAACCGGGACAGGCCTCTCCTACGAGCAGTACTTC.

J is TRBJ1-5 and V is TRBV19, with D possibly TRBD1 on 5 matching bases. The germline gives CDR1 LNHDA, CDR2 SQIVND (reference sequence). V lost 6 bases and J lost 0, with 9 bases in between. CDR3 length: 14 residues. CDR3 nucleotide sequence: TGTGCCAGTAGGTCAGGGCATAGCAATCAGCCCCAGCATTTT. Amino acids: CASRSGHSNQPQHF. The full variable domain, with the rest looked up from reference TRBV19 and TRBJ1-5, is DGGITQSPKYLFRKEGQNVTLSCEQNLNHDAMYWYRQDPGQGLRLIYYSQIVNDFQKGDIAEGYSVSREKKESFPLTVTSAQKNPTAFYLCASRSGHSNQPQHFGDGTRLSIL.

This sequence joins TRBV5-1 and TRBJ2-6; the D gene is possibly TRBD1 (5 bases). The CDR3 contains 15 residues. V lost 0 bases to trimming and J lost 2 bases, with 6 bases between them. The germline CDR1 and CDR2 sequences are SGHRS and YFSETQ. The CDR3 spells CASSLEQAGANVLTF. For the CDR3, the DNA is TGCGCCAGCAGCTTGGAACAGGCTGGGGCCAACGTCCTGACTTTC.

This clonotype came up many times. J is TRBJ2-5 and V is TRBV28, with 7 bases lining up with TRBD2. This CDR3 has 14 residues. The germline CDR1 and CDR2 sequences are MDHEN and SYDVKM. V trimming: 6 bases; J trimming: 3 bases; junction bases outside the gene matches: 7. CDR3 nucleotides: TGTGCCAGCAGATCAGCCGGGACTAAAGAGACCCAGTACTTC. It encodes CASRSAGTKETQYF.

This clonotype was counted at least ten times. V gene TRBV10-3 combines with J gene TRBJ2-7; the match to TRBD1 covers 7 bases. The CDR3 length is 13 residues. Per the germline V gene, CDR1 is ENHRY and CDR2 is SYGVKD. Trimming cost V 2 bases and J 9 bases; bases outside gene matches: 7. The chain's CDR3 is CAISERGQDGQYV. DNA for the CDR3: TGTGCCATCAGTGAGAGGGGGCAGGATGGGCAGTACGTC.

This clonotype has more than one count but fewer than ten. The chain joins TRBV11-3 to TRBJ2-1, with a possible D match to TRBD2 (6 bases). Germline CDR1 SGHNT, CDR2 YENEEA. Trimming pared 0 bases from V and 4 bases from J, leaving 10 bases between. The CDR3 loop spans 15 amino acids. CDR3 protein: CASSLEGGGYNEQFF. In DNA, the CDR3 is TGTGCCAGCAGCTTAGAGGGAGGCGGGTACAATGAGCAGTTCTTC.

This clonotype was picked up a small number of times. The chain uses TRBV6-5 and TRBJ2-2; 9 nucleotides align to TRBD2. Germline CDR1 and CDR2: MNHEY and SVGAGI. The V segment lost 2 bases and the J segment 4 bases; nucleotides outside the gene matches: 2. CDR3 size: 15 residues. The CDR3 loop reads CASSYASGATGELFF. The CDR3 DNA sequence: TGTGCCAGCAGTTACGCTAGCGGGGCCACCGGGGAGCTGTTTTTT.

This clonotype came up a few times. The CDR3 DNA reads TGTGCCAGCAGTTTAGGTCCTGGGAATGGCTACACCTTC. Its protein is CASSLGPGNGYTF. This chain uses TRBV12-3 or TRBV12-4 with TRBJ1-2; D is uncertain. The ends were cut back, 1 base at V and 6 bases at J, with 9 bases in the middle. The CDR3 is 13 residues long.

This clonotype was found many times. This chain joins TRBV7-2 and TRBJ1-2; the match to TRBD1 covers 8 bases. This CDR3 has 16 amino acids. CDR1 SGHTA and CDR2 FQGNSA come from the germline V gene. The V segment lost 8 bases and the J segment 0 bases; nucleotides outside the gene matches: 11. The CDR3 loop is CASHAPGTGANYGYTF. For the CDR3, the DNA is TGTGCCAGCCATGCCCCCGGGACAGGAGCTAACTATGGCTACACCTTC.

This clonotype was observed a few times. This CDR3 is CASSWAGAGNQPQHF. The CDR3 coding sequence is TGTGCCAGCAGTTGGGCCGGGGCCGGCAATCAGCCCCAGCATTTT. The chain combines TRBV12-3 or TRBV12-4 with TRBJ1-5; a weak D match, TRBD1 (5 bases). Trimming removed 4 bases at V and 2 bases at J, with 12 bases between. This CDR3 comprises 15 residues.

This clonotype was recorded a few times. This rearrangement joins TRBV5-6 to TRBJ2-3; D is unclear. The V gene lost 1 base and the J gene lost 3 bases, with 9 bases spanning the gap. The CDR3 length is 14 residues. Germline lookup yields CDR1 SGHDT and CDR2 YYEEEE. CDR3 sequence reads: CASSLSPRTDTQYF. The CDR3 DNA follows: TGTGCCAGCAGCTTGTCTCCCCGAACAGATACGCAGTATTTT. The complete variable domain, with remaining parts taken from reference TRBV5-6 and TRBJ2-3, reads DAGVTQSPTHLIKTRGQQVTLRCSPKSGHDTVSWYQQALGQGPQFIFQYYEEEERQRGNFPDRFSGHQFPNYSSELNVNALLLGDSALYLCASSLSPRTDTQYFGPGTRLTVL.

This clonotype appeared a few times. The chain links TRBV6-5 to TRBJ2-7; D is possibly TRBD1 (5 bases). CDR3 length equals 14 residues. Germline assignment: CDR1 MNHEY and CDR2 SVGAGI. V gave up 5 bases and J gave up 1 base, with 12 bases separating them. The CDR3 DNA sequence: TGTGCCAGCAGTGTGGGGCTCAAGTCCTACGAGCAGTACTTC. Protein: CASSVGLKSYEQYF.

CDR3 bases: TGTGCCATACGGGAGGGCCCCACCTTAGACTACGAGCAGTACGTC. Translating it yields CAIREGPTLDYEQYV. The genes are TRBV6-1 and TRBJ2-7, with 8 bases fitting TRBD2. The V segment lost 10 bases and the J segment 3 bases; nucleotides outside the gene matches: 14. CDR1 MNHNS and CDR2 SASEGT come from the germline V gene. This CDR3 is 15 amino acids long.

The chain is built from TRBV14 and TRBJ1-5; no clear D. CDR3 size: 13 residues. V was clipped by 0 bases and J by 7 bases, with 7 bases between them. Germline V gene data show CDR1 as SGHDN and CDR2 as FVKESK. CDR3 DNA sequence: TGTGCCAGCAGCCAAGATGGGCAACAGCCCCAGCATTTT. Amino acid sequence: CASSQDGQQPQHF. Complete variable domain (other parts from reference TRBV14 and TRBJ1-5): EAGVTQFPSHSVIEKGQTVTLRCDPISGHDNLYWYRRVMGKEIKFLLHFVKESKQDESGMPNNRFLAERTGGTYSTLKVQPAELEDSGVYFCASSQDGQQPQHFGDGTRLSIL.

This clonotype appeared many times. At one of its ends the junction is not consistent with the germline gene, which may arise from a read error. J is TRBJ2-1 and V is TRBV7-7; TRBD2 agrees at 8 bases. The CDR3 totals 15 residues. CDR1 and CDR2 (germline): SSHAT, FNYEAQ (reference sequence). CDR3 amino acids: CASSPFGGAPNEQFF. The DNA for the CDR3 is TGTGCTAGCAGCCCTTTCGGGGGGGCCCCCAATGAGCAGTTCTTC.

This clonotype was seen only a few times. The chain employs TRBV6-2 or TRBV6-3 and TRBJ2-3; D perhaps matches TRBD2 (6 bases). Trimming cost V 7 bases and J 5 bases, with 10 bases left between them. The germline V gene has CDR1 MNHEY and CDR2 SVGEGT. This CDR3 region has 12 residues. CDR3 region: CASNPRGDTQYF. The CDR3 nucleotides read TGTGCCAGCAACCCGCGGGGAGATACGCAGTATTTT.

This clonotype was detected a few times. This sequence joins TRBV6-5 and TRBJ2-7, with 10 bases fitting TRBD1. Trimming removed 0 bases from V and 0 bases from J; junction bases left unmatched: 8. Germline lookup yields CDR1 MNHEY and CDR2 SVGAGI. The CDR3 runs to 18 residues. In nucleotides, the CDR3 is TGTGCCAGCAGTTACTCAACCCCGGGACAGGGGAGCTCCTACGAGCAGTACTTC. Protein: CASSYSTPGQGSSYEQYF.

The chain joins TRBV12-3 or TRBV12-4 to TRBJ2-3, with 7 bases that match TRBD2. Trimming removed 3 bases from V and 4 bases from J; junction bases left unmatched: 10. The CDR3 runs to 16 residues. Written as DNA, the CDR3 is TGTGCCAGCAGTTTCGCGGGGGAACTCCCCGCAGATACGCAGTATTTT. Its translation: CASSFAGELPADTQYF.

The chain has TRBV19 and TRBJ2-7; 7 nucleotides match TRBD1. Germline V gene data show CDR1 as LNHDA and CDR2 as SQIVND (reference sequence). The CDR3 length is 14 residues. The ends lost 5 bases at V and 6 bases at J; junction bases unmatched: 10. This CDR3 is CASSPNPTGAEQYV. The CDR3 bases are TGTGCCAGTAGTCCTAATCCAACAGGGGCCGAGCAGTACGTC.

The gene calls are TRBV6-5 and TRBJ1-2, with D possibly TRBD1 on 5 matching bases. Between the trimmed V and J ends, which lost 2 bases and 5 bases, there was a span of 12 bases. CDR1 and CDR2 from the germline V gene are MNHEY and SVGAGI. CDR3 length: 14 amino acids. The CDR3 DNA follows: TGTGCCAGCAGTTACCAAGGGGTTACTTATGGCTACACCTTC. Its translation: CASSYQGVTYGYTF.

In this sample, this clonotype turned up a few times. This CDR3 is CASSLYPPGILAYEQYF. Here the CDR3 DNA reads TGTGCCAGCAGTTTATACCCCCCCGGGATCCTTGCCTACGAGCAGTACTTC. V and J are TRBV27 and TRBJ2-7; weak D call: TRBD2 (5 bases). The germline V gene has CDR1 MNHEY and CDR2 SMNVEV (reference sequence). CDR3 length: 17 residues. V gave up 1 base and J gave up 2 bases, with 18 bases separating them.